The rows below give T cell receptor beta chains drawn from one sample of a study of control samples from healthy donors and cancer patients. Measured with immunoSEQ multiplex PCR; TCRdb has only the in-frame clones, and not every one. The repertoire has about 55,000 clones, around 95% of them found once; the top ten carry approximately 1%. The material sequenced was blood. The origin of the receptors is a woman younger than 35 in good health. The CDR3 runs from the conserved cysteine through the conserved F or W. The D gene is left open where the match is weak. Not every row has a clone size; where given, it reads once, few, many or a size class.

J gene,clone size,CDR3 length,D gene,V gene,CDR3 protein,CDR3 DNA
TRBJ2-2,NA,17,NA,TRBV24-1,CATSDPPQGGITGELFF,TGTGCCACCAGTGACCCCCCCCAGGGGGGCATCACCGGGGAGCTGTTTTTT
TRBJ2-1,NA,18,TRBD2,TRBV7-3,CASSPVDWTSNPYNEQFF,TGTGCCAGCAGCCCAGTGGACTGGACTAGCAATCCCTACAATGAGCAGTTCTTC
TRBJ2-2,NA,15,NA,TRBV7-2,CASSLVTGGPGELFF,TGTGCCAGCAGCTTAGTTACGGGGGGCCCCGGGGAGCTGTTTTTT
TRBJ1-2,NA,12,NA,TRBV11-2,CASSHQSYGYTF,TGTGCCAGCAGCCACCAGTCATATGGCTACACCTTC
TRBJ1-2,NA,15,NA,TRBV4-1,CASSQRAGEVYGYTF,TGCGCCAGCAGCCAGCGGGCGGGGGAGGTCTATGGCTACACCTTC
TRBJ2-6,NA,15,NA,TRBV15,CATSRDAGGANVLTF,TGTGCCACCAGCAGAGATGCGGGAGGGGCCAACGTCCTGACTTTC
TRBJ2-1,NA,14,NA,TRBV15,CATSRDRKHSEQFF,TGTGCCACCAGCAGAGATCGAAAACACAGTGAGCAGTTCTTC
TRBJ2-3,NA,15,NA,TRBV4-3,CASSQGKGLKDTQYF,TGCGCCAGCAGCCAAGGAAAGGGGTTGAAAGATACGCAGTATTTT
TRBJ2-1,NA,13,NA,TRBV30,CAWRTDSYNEQFF,TGTGCCTGGAGAACCGATTCCTACAATGAGCAGTTCTTC
TRBJ2-1,NA,15,NA,TRBV5-8,CASSFVRGKHNEQFF,TGTGCCAGCAGCTTTGTCCGGGGAAAACACAATGAGCAGTTCTTC
TRBJ2-7,few,15,NA,TRBV6-1,CASSEVSGGSYEQYF,TGTGCCAGCAGTGAAGTGTCCGGGGGAAGCTACGAGCAGTACTTC
TRBJ1-2,NA,15,NA,TRBV3-1/TRBV3-2,CASSPRHGTNYGYTF,TGTGCCAGCAGCCCCCGTCACGGAACTAACTATGGCTACACCTTC
TRBJ1-2,NA,14,NA,TRBV5-4,CASSLARPTEDYTF,TGTGCCAGCAGCTTGGCGCGGCCCACGGAGGACTACACCTTC
TRBJ1-2,NA,13,NA,TRBV3-1/TRBV3-2,CASSQETGFGYTF,TGTGCCAGCAGCCAAGAGACAGGCTTTGGCTACACCTTC
TRBJ2-7,NA,14,NA,TRBV5-6,CASSLEAGSHEQYF,TGTGCCAGCAGCTTGGAAGCAGGGTCCCACGAGCAGTACTTC